Detailed here is one T cell receptor beta chain. Isolating PBMCs gave at least 6.5 million of these cells per sample. This record belongs to a study of blood T cells in healthy people across ages. The germline CDR1 and CDR2 sequences are LGHDT and YNNKEL (reference sequence). The CDR3 is 12 amino acids. The V gene lost 2 bases and the J gene lost 6 bases, with 7 bases spanning the gap. It was with a sample-barcoded 5' primer and a J-beta primer mix that a second PCR of roughly 7 to 12 cycles was run. TCRdb itself ran the 5' RACE reads through MiXCR, one entry per CDR3 protein. The sample includes around 900,000 distinct CDR3 sequences, roughly 26% seen only once; the top ten take approximately 15%.

The rearrangement joins TRBV3-1 to TRBJ1-2, with unresolved D. The receptor comes from a woman aged 80 or older in good health. The sample was blood. The CDR3 reads CASSQLNHGYTF. The CDR3 region has the DNA TGTGCCAGCAGCCAATTAAACCATGGCTACACCTTC.